Listed below are T cell receptor beta chains from one sample, sequenced in a study of T cells in localized non-small cell lung cancer. Assay: immunoSEQ multiplex PCR; the TCRdb copy retains only in-frame clones and omits some. The profile shows approximately 43,000 clones, 70% to 90% of them singletons. Here the sequenced sample was peripheral blood, taken before any cancer treatment. The receptors shown here come from a woman aged 18-55 years with stage III lung adenocarcinoma. Both conserved end residues are trimmed from each CDR3. A D gene is named only where the DNA matches it firmly. For some rows the clone size is stated as once, few or many, or as a class when expanded; others skip it.

CDR3 length	V gene	clone size	D gene	J gene	CDR3 protein
13	TRBV25-1	once	.	TRBJ2-3	ASSDPGQEVHTQY
16	TRBV5-4	.	.	TRBJ2-1	ASSLGVGGGARWNEQF
11	TRBV6-5	.	.	TRBJ1-2	ASSQDGSYGYT
12	TRBV21-1	.	.	TRBJ1-1	ASSKYRQNTEAF
12	TRBV12-5	.	.	TRBJ2-7	ASAPQAAGLAQY
14	TRBV7-8	.	TRBD2	TRBJ2-5	ASSLMGGGIQETQY
12	TRBV6-5	.	.	TRBJ2-7	ASSYSGHRSEQY
16	TRBV4-1	.	TRBD2	TRBJ2-5	ASSHRTSGGLREETQY
12	TRBV6-1	.	.	TRBJ1-5	ASRETYSNQPQH
11	TRBV5-8	medium-sized	.	TRBJ2-1	ASTSREADEQF
14	TRBV19	.	TRBD1	TRBJ1-2	ASSIDPGQGPNGYT
11	TRBV6-1	.	.	TRBJ2-4	ASSELGKNIQY
15	TRBV7-9	.	TRBD1	TRBJ2-3	ASSPGSEGALTDTQY
12	TRBV5-1	.	.	TRBJ2-3	ASSPVGLTDTQY
13	TRBV5-8	few	.	TRBJ1-6	ASRGGSSYNSPLH
12	TRBV6-4	.	TRBD1	TRBJ2-1	ASAVQGANNEQF
13	TRBV19	few	.	TRBJ1-1	ASSPWTALNTEAF
13	TRBV5-1	.	.	TRBJ1-2	ASSLDRAENYGYT
14	TRBV18	few	TRBD1	TRBJ1-6	ASSQGTAGYNSPLH
16	TRBV11-2	.	.	TRBJ2-7	ASSLDFLGLMSSYEQY
11	TRBV7-9	.	.	TRBJ1-1	ASSLSGGTEAF
10	TRBV7-8	.	.	TRBJ2-1	ASRRVRGEQF
13	TRBV13	.	.	TRBJ1-1	ASSFLQGGGTEAF
17	TRBV5-1	.	TRBD2	TRBJ2-3	ASSLGLAGDPPSTDTQY
13	TRBV7-9	.	.	TRBJ2-5	ASSLALLGEETQY
14	TRBV4-1	.	.	TRBJ2-1	ASSRPHQSSYNEQF
12	TRBV6-4	.	.	TRBJ2-2	ASSPKGDTGELF
13	TRBV11-2	once	TRBD2	TRBJ2-1	ASSLVAGGSNEQF
12	TRBV19	.	.	TRBJ1-5	ASIDLDSNQPQH
12	TRBV5-1	.	.	TRBJ2-7	ASGDEGHRREQY
13	TRBV11-2	.	TRBD2	TRBJ2-7	ASSSLAGGPYEQY
18	TRBV4-1	once	TRBD2	TRBJ2-3	ASSQGRWRGTSGGTDTQY
12	TRBV4-1	.	TRBD1	TRBJ1-4	ASSPTGLDEKLF
13	TRBV6-6	once	.	TRBJ1-2	ASSSGMVGGGGYT
9	TRBV29-1	.	.	TRBJ1-1	SVEGAGGAF
14	TRBV19	.	TRBD1	TRBJ2-3	ASSIGEGGWPDTQY
13	TRBV19	.	.	TRBJ1-5	ASTMGRNNGQPQH
10	TRBV18	.	.	TRBJ2-5	ASSGGKETQY
13	TRBV27	.	TRBD2	TRBJ2-1	ASSLSSGGYNEQF
13	TRBV14	once	.	TRBJ2-2	ASSQELSYTRELF
15	TRBV5-6	.	.	TRBJ1-1	ASSLSGRYNLNTEAF
10	TRBV7-8	once	.	TRBJ2-7	ASSLRPPEQY
14	TRBV5-1	.	TRBD1	TRBJ1-6	ASSPGLGTVFSPLH
12	TRBV2	.	.	TRBJ1-1	ASSVPGPNTEAF
14	TRBV5-1	.	.	TRBJ2-2	ASSLRERVNTGELF
14	TRBV23-1	.	.	TRBJ2-1	ASSQSPRRARNEQF
14	TRBV19	.	.	TRBJ2-3	ASSMSARGGTDTQY
16	TRBV21-1	.	.	TRBJ2-7	ASSKAHRTQHSSYEQY
14	TRBV29-1	.	TRBD1	TRBJ2-5	SGRTGGLSAVETQY
11	TRBV30	.	.	TRBJ1-2	AWSTGPGYGYT
11	TRBV6-6	.	TRBD1	TRBJ1-2	ASSSRTGAGYT
10	TRBV2	.	TRBD1	TRBJ1-2	ASNRDRDGYT
19	TRBV12-5	.	TRBD1	TRBJ2-3	ASGLVVWTSGDSFSTDTQY
13	TRBV7-9	.	TRBD2	TRBJ2-7	ASSLGLAGPYEQY
10	TRBV7-2	.	.	TRBJ1-6	ASSGRDSPLH
12	TRBV30	.	.	TRBJ1-6	AWSVRGRNSPLH
13	TRBV27	.	.	TRBJ2-1	ASSYFRSSYNEQF
14	TRBV7-2	.	.	TRBJ1-2	ASSDRTGGINYGYT
13	TRBV7-8	.	TRBD1	TRBJ1-1	ASSLGTGGRTEAF